Reported below is one T cell receptor (beta chain). Its antigen is unknown. The input lacks base qualities; no much larger clone sits a single base away. Including the terminal cysteine and phenylalanine, the CDR3 comprises 13 residues. The sequence is cut down to CDR3 DNA, 39 bases in frame from base 1. CDR1 and CDR2, per the germline V gene (reference sequence), are SEHNR and FQNEAQ. The junction shows trimming of 1 base on V and 7 bases on J, plus 10 bases between the germline ends. The record originates from a study of PD-1 blockade in classical Hodgkin lymphoma (dated by TCRdb to 2019 to 2021). Background on the whole study: Nivolumab dosing was 3 mg/kg intravenously every 2 weeks, continuing until either disease progression or unacceptable toxicity. To define a peripheral blood immune signature of response to PD-1 blockade in classical Hodgkin lymphoma, the study combined TCR beta sequencing with CyTOF. The paper as a whole reports these results and caveats: Trial patients achieving complete response had baseline diversity similar to newly diagnosed patients, whereas partial responders and progressors had significantly lower diversity. Diversity was lower in patients who began nivolumab less than 1 year after ASCT, so these patients were left out of later analyses to avoid confounding by immune reconstitution. By C4D1, a significant rise was seen in CD4+ TCR diversity but not in CD8+ TCR diversity (p=0.0027 vs p=0.16), and the rise was most apparent among complete responders (p=0.02). Only a single clinical trial cohort was studied, and what caused the repertoire differences, possibly disease activity or prior therapy, remained undefined. Baseline TCR diversity was reported as lower in newly diagnosed patients than in healthy donors, and lower still in relapsed/refractory patients.

The Qiagen DNeasy kit was used to extract genomic DNA from unsorted PBMCs and from the negatively selected CD4+ and CD8+ fractions. TCR beta CDR3 regions were amplified by immunoSEQ multiplex PCR using primers annealing to V and J segments. A synthetic immune receptor repertoire was used to minimize amplification bias, and any remaining bias was removed computationally after sequencing. The study's processing was this. Custom Python scripts were used to quantify repertoire diversity as the Shannon entropy index. Unsorted, CD4+ and CD8+ repertoires were examined separately, except in combined analyses, for which CD4+ and CD8+ sequences were merged in silico. Clonal expansion was defined as at least a 2-fold frequency increase after treatment relative to C1D1, with a pseudocount of 0.5 for undetected baseline clones. Clones with 0 or 1 copy at C1D1 were defined as singleton clones, while clones with 2 or more copies were defined as non-singleton clones. By matching protein sequences in sorted samples from the same patient, clones expanded in unsorted samples were annotated as CD4+, CD8+ or unknown. Diversity changes from C1D1 to C4D1 were tested in paired samples using Wilcoxon tests. Entries here come from immuneACCESS through TCRdb and include only in-frame sequences with V and J called. Some clones fail to appear in such tables; in the studies checked, an unresolved V gene covers under half of the shortfall, and the cause of the remainder is unknown. The D gene and trimming were derived from the DNA, and the V and J assignments and clone size from that table. This sample has approximately 50,000 clones in its table, and roughly 66% of those were observed once. Roughly 15% of the sample is taken by the ten largest.

The sample's time point, from its label and the paper: cycle 2 day 1 (C2D1) of nivolumab. All trial patients had relapsed after autologous stem cell transplantation, with cohorts A, B and C differing in prior brentuximab vedotin exposure. The trial cohort comprised more than 55 patients with relapsed/refractory classical Hodgkin lymphoma whose best overall responses were complete response, partial response or progressive disease. In the multi-cohort phase II CheckMate 205 trial, trial patients received single-agent nivolumab. Best overall response was determined by an independent review committee according to the 2007 International Working Group response criteria. Trial PBMCs were obtained immediately prior to nivolumab initiation (C1D1) and on therapy at cycle 2 day 1 and cycle 4 day 1. Peripheral blood was collected in 8 mL Vacutainer Cell Preparation Tubes, from which PBMCs were isolated by centrifugation and then cryopreserved.

Recombination linked TRBV7-9 to TRBJ1-1; no D segment can be confidently identified. The material was peripheral blood mononuclear cells (PBMCs), obtained before the second cycle of nivolumab. This TCR was sampled from a human donor with classical Hodgkin lymphoma. The CDR3 sequence is CASSLVTAGEAFF. At the DNA level, the sequence is TGTGCCAGCAGCTTAGTTACAGCGGGTGAAGCTTTCTTT.